This paragraph covers one T cell receptor (beta chain) sequence. Its antigen is currently unknown. This specimen belongs to a study of CD8+CD57+ T cells in acquired aplastic anemia. As for the study in general: Recorded DNA amounts for sorted CD4+ and CD8+ cells had an average of 3.2 ug. An average of about 10.8 million reads for CD4+ cells was obtained from healthy donors. Findings of the study overall: The same twenty-nine CD8+ CDR3 sequences occurred in patients and in controls. Patients and controls were not found to differ significantly in CD8+ Simpson's diversity.

For CDR3 and TCR beta VDJ profiling, genomic DNA was the template used. TCRdb re-called the reads through MiXCR, storing one row per CDR3 protein. The table has some 130,000 distinct CDR3 sequences, 41% seen once. Germline lookup yields CDR1 MGHDK and CDR2 SYGVNS. With V trimmed by 6 bases and J by 0 bases, 3 bases remained unmatched. This CDR3 has 14 amino acids. The receptor's source is a human donor in good health, serving as a control. Sequenced sample: sorted CD4+, CD8+, or CD8+CD57+ T cells (not recorded which) from PBMCs. J is TRBJ2-3 and V is TRBV25-1; 7 positions match TRBD2. CDR3 DNA: TGTGCCAGCAGCCTAGCGGCTAGCACAGATACGCAGTATTTT. Encoded protein: CASSLAASTDTQYF.